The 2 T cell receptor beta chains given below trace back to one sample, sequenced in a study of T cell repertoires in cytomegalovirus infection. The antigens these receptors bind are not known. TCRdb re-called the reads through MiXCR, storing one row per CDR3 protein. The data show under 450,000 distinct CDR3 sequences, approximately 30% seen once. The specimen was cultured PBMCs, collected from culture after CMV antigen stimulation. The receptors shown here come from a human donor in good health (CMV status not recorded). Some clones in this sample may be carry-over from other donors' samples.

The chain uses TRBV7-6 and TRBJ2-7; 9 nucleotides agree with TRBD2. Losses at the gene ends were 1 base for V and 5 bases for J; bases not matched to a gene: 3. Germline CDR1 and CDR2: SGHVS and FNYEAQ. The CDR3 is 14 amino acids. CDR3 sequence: CASSLVAGVNEQYV. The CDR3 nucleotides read TGTGCCAGCAGCTTAGTAGCGGGAGTTAACGAGCAGTACGTC.

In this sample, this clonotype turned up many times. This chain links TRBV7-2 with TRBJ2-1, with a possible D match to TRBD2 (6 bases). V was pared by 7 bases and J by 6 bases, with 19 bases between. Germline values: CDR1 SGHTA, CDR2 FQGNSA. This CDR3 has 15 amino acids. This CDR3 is CASNSGLASINEQFF. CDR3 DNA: TGTGCCAGCAACTCCGGGCTAGCGTCGATCAATGAGCAGTTCTTC.